This is a list of T cell receptor beta chains from one sample in a study of CD8+CD57+ T cells in acquired aplastic anemia. TCRdb ran MiXCR on the reads and lists one entry per CDR3 protein. The sample carries 100,000 to 150,000 distinct CDR3 sequences, 48% recorded once. The material sequenced was sorted CD4+, CD8+, or CD8+CD57+ T cells (not recorded which) from PBMCs. The origin of the receptors is a human donor in good health, serving as a control. The CDR3 runs from the conserved cysteine through the conserved F or W. The D gene is left open where the match is weak. Clone size appears in some rows only: once, few, many, or a class for an expanded clone.

size | J | D | V | DNA | CDR3
. | TRBJ2-3 | . | TRBV7-9 | TGTGCCAGCAGGGGCGGTCCGGATACGCAGTATTTT | CASRGGPDTQYF
. | TRBJ2-5 | . | TRBV10-3 | TGTGCCATCAGTGAGGGTCCAGGGACCCAGTACTTC | CAISEGPGTQYF
. | TRBJ1-1 | TRBD1 | TRBV5-1 | TGCGCCAGCAGCACAGGACAGGGAACGAACACTGAAGCTTTCTTT | CASSTGQGTNTEAFF
. | TRBJ2-7 | . | TRBV6-1 | TGTGCCGGGGGGGACAGGAGCTACGAGCAGTACTTC | CAGGDRSYEQYF
. | TRBJ2-7 | TRBD1 | TRBV9 | TGTGCCAGCAGCGTAGGGACAGGACCCTACGAGCAGTACTTC | CASSVGTGPYEQYF
few | TRBJ1-6 | . | TRBV15 | TGTGCCACCAGCAGAGATCGTCCGGGCCCTAATTCACCCCTCCACTTT | CATSRDRPGPNSPLHF
few | TRBJ2-7 | . | TRBV5-1 | TGCGCCAGCAGCTTGGCCGGAGGACACTACGAGCAGTACTTC | CASSLAGGHYEQYF
. | TRBJ2-1 | TRBD2 | TRBV4-1 | TGCGCCAGCAGCCAAGAGGGACTAGCGGGAAAAAATGAGCAGTTCTTC | CASSQEGLAGKNEQFF
many | TRBJ2-7 | TRBD1 | TRBV6-2/TRBV6-3 | TGTGCCAGCAGTTACAGCCGGCCGGGGACAGGCTCCTACGAGCAGTACTTC | CASSYSRPGTGSYEQYF
few | TRBJ2-7 | . | TRBV20-1 | TGCAGTGCTACCGGAACCGCCCTCTACGAGCAGTACTTC | CSATGTALYEQYF
many | TRBJ2-1 | TRBD2 | TRBV20-1 | TGCAGTGCTACCGCGGGACTAGCGGGGGGGAGCTCCTACAATGAGCAGTTCTTC | CSATAGLAGGSSYNEQFF
. | TRBJ1-5 | . | TRBV2 | TGTGCCAGCACAATCCAGAGGAATAGCAATCAGCCCCAGCATTTT | CASTIQRNSNQPQHF
. | TRBJ1-1 | . | TRBV2 | TGTGCCAGCACCTTAGACCGTCTGAACACTGAAGCTTTCTTT | CASTLDRLNTEAFF
. | TRBJ1-2 | . | TRBV11-2 | TGTGCCAGCACAGGCGGGCCCGGGGCAGATGCTAACTATGGCTACACCTTC | CASTGGPGADANYGYTF
. | TRBJ2-3 | TRBD2 | TRBV29-1 | TGCAGCGCTAGTGGCGGGGGGGCGGGATCCTTCCTCGCAGATACGCAGTATTTT | CSASGGGAGSFLADTQYF
. | TRBJ1-5 | . | TRBV10-2 | TGCGCCAGCCAAGGGACGGGCTCGGGGCAGCCCCAGCATTTT | CASQGTGSGQPQHF
few | TRBJ2-3 | TRBD1 | TRBV10-3 | TGTGCCATCAGTGGAGGGGACAGGGGCACAGATACGCAGTATTTT | CAISGGDRGTDTQYF
many | TRBJ1-1 | TRBD1 | TRBV7-3 | TGTGCCAGCAACAAAGGACAGGGGGCGCCGGACACTGAAGCTTTCTTT | CASNKGQGAPDTEAFF
. | TRBJ1-1 | . | TRBV10-1 | TGCGCCAGCAGTGCGGGGCAGGGAATCGCTGAAGCTTTCTTT | CASSAGQGIAEAFF
once | TRBJ2-1 | . | TRBV25-1 | TGTGCCAGCACAACCGCCTACAATGAGCAGTTCTTC | CASTTAYNEQFF
. | TRBJ1-2 | . | TRBV9 | TGTGCCAGCAGCGTAGTCAGGGAGGGCGGCTACACCTTC | CASSVVREGGYTF
. | TRBJ2-1 | . | TRBV10-1 | TGCGCCAGCGGGGGACTTAATGAGCAGTTCTTC | CASGGLNEQFF
. | TRBJ2-7 | . | TRBV12-3/TRBV12-4 | TGTGCCAGCACGAGGGGATCCTACGAGCAGTACTTC | CASTRGSYEQYF
many | TRBJ2-7 | . | TRBV7-8 | TGTGCCAGCAGTTTAGGGACAAATACCTACGAGCAGTACTTC | CASSLGTNTYEQYF
few | TRBJ1-2 | TRBD1 | TRBV19 | TGTGCGACTCTTCGAGGGACAGGGCACTATGGCTACACCTTC | CATLRGTGHYGYTF
many | TRBJ1-1 | . | TRBV9 | TGTGCCAGCAGCGTAGTGGGGGCATTGGACACTGAAGCTTTCTTT | CASSVVGALDTEAFF
. | TRBJ2-7 | . | TRBV29-1 | TGCAGCTTAGAACGGGACACATACTACGAGCAGTACTTC | CSLERDTYYEQYF
. | TRBJ1-2 | TRBD1 | TRBV2 | TGTGCCAGCAGTGAAGGGACAGGGGCCATCTATGGCTACACCTTC | CASSEGTGAIYGYTF
. | TRBJ2-1 | TRBD1 | TRBV19 | TGTGCCAGTCGACAGGGGTTCTACAATGAGCAGTTCTTC | CASRQGFYNEQFF
many | TRBJ1-2 | . | TRBV9 | TGTGCCAGCAGCGCACAAGGAGGAGGGTTATATGGCTACACCTTC | CASSAQGGGLYGYTF
. | TRBJ2-2 | TRBD1 | TRBV15 | TGTGCCACGGACAGGGTTTCCACCGGGGAGCTGTTTTTT | CATDRVSTGELFF
many | TRBJ2-7 | TRBD2 | TRBV7-2 | TGTGCCAGCAGCTTAGGGGAACTAGCGGGTGAGCAGTACTTC | CASSLGELAGEQYF
many | TRBJ2-5 | . | TRBV20-1 | TGCAGTGCTAGAAGAGGACGTCGGGAGACCCAGTACTTC | CSARRGRRETQYF
many | TRBJ2-4 | TRBD1 | TRBV7-2 | TGTGCCAGCAGCTCTGGGACAGGGGACATTCAGTACTTC | CASSSGTGDIQYF
. | TRBJ2-1 | TRBD1 | TRBV24-1 | TGTGCCACCAGTGGGGGGACAGGGACCAACAATGAGCAGTTCTTC | CATSGGTGTNNEQFF
many | TRBJ1-2 | . | TRBV20-1 | TGCAGTGCTAGAGATGGTCGCCAGGGCTATGGCTACACCTTC | CSARDGRQGYGYTF
many | TRBJ1-2 | TRBD1 | TRBV6-5 | TGTGCCAGCAGTTACGACCAGGGACAGGGGGCGGGTGGCTACACCTTC | CASSYDQGQGAGGYTF
. | TRBJ2-7 | . | TRBV2 | TGTGCCAGCAGTGAAGAGGAAATGCGAGCCTACGAGCAGTACTTC | CASSEEEMRAYEQYF
. | TRBJ2-5 | TRBD1 | TRBV15 | TGTGCCACCAACGCCAGGGGGCCAAAAGAGACCCAGTACTTC | CATNARGPKETQYF
many | TRBJ1-3 | . | TRBV7-6 | TGTGCCAGCTTCCCCTTGGGGTCCGGAAACACCATATATTTT | CASFPLGSGNTIYF
once | TRBJ1-1 | . | TRBV7-7 | TGTGCCAGCAGCCTTAGCGGCACTGAAGCTTTCTTT | CASSLSGTEAFF
. | TRBJ1-1 | . | TRBV5-5 | TGTGCCAGCAGCTTGTCGGACAATTTGAACACTGAAGCTTTCTTT | CASSLSDNLNTEAFF
many | TRBJ2-7 | . | TRBV29-1 | TGCAGCGCCCTCGAACGGCAGGGATCCAGCTCCTACGAGCAGTACTTC | CSALERQGSSSYEQYF
. | TRBJ1-6 | TRBD1 | TRBV10-3 | TGTGCCATCAGTGGGACAGGGGGCATGGCCTATAATTCACCCCTCCACTTT | CAISGTGGMAYNSPLHF
. | TRBJ2-7 | . | TRBV7-2 | TGTGCCAGCAGTTTGGTACATGAGCAGTACTTC | CASSLVHEQYF
. | TRBJ2-7 | TRBD2 | TRBV5-4 | TGTGCCAGCAGCCCCGGAGCGGGGGGGCGCGAGCAGTACTTC | CASSPGAGGREQYF
. | TRBJ1-1 | . | TRBV10-3 | TGTGCCATCAGTTTGGGGGCCGGCAGTACTGAAGCTTTCTTT | CAISLGAGSTEAFF
. | TRBJ2-3 | . | TRBV15 | TGTGCCACCAGCAGAGCAGGGGGGCGCGGAGGCTATGAGCAGTATTTT | CATSRAGGRGGYEQYF
few | TRBJ2-7 | TRBD1 | TRBV29-1 | TGCAGCGTTGAAGATCTCGGGGGACAGGGGTACGAGCAGTACTTC | CSVEDLGGQGYEQYF
. | TRBJ1-6 | . | TRBV5-6 | TGTGCCAGCAGCTTGGGACAGACCAATTCACCCCTCCACTTT | CASSLGQTNSPLHF
many | TRBJ2-5 | . | TRBV9 | TGTGCCAGCAGCACCCAGACAGGCCAAGAGACCCAGTACTTC | CASSTQTGQETQYF